A single sample gave rise to the 22 T cell receptor beta chains below, sequenced in a study of T cells in tumors after PD-1 blockade (dated by TCRdb to between 2018 and 2021). The library was obtained by the immunoSEQ multiplex PCR assay. TCRdb stores this immuneACCESS table with in-frame sequences only. Part of the clones is absent; in the studies checked, under half of the shortfall reflects unresolved V genes, and no reason is known for the rest. For this sample there are 61,000 or so clones; 80% appear just once. The ten largest make up around 15% of the sample. In light of the paper, this sample's time point label describes: before anti-PD-1 therapy. Sample: PBMCs, taken before anti-PD-1 treatment. All receptors derive from a human donor with basal cell carcinoma.

In this sample, this clone turned up once. The missing conserved phenylalanine or tryptophan at the end of this CDR3 makes a read error likely. No DNA is shown, since the ends of the CDR3 on it are uncertain; the CDR3 is the one TCRdb lists. The gene calls are TRBV23-1 and TRBJ1-1; the D call in the table, TRBD1, was not verified against the DNA. TRBV23-1 is an ORF, and what it does is uncertain. The CDR3 length is 10 residues, termini included. This chain's CDR3 is CASSRAGGAI.

With respect to this clone: Other DNA sequences in the same sample also yield this CDR3. CDR3 loop: CASSLGPTGGGGYTF. The CDR3 DNA reads TGTGCCAGCAGCTTAGGCCCGACAGGGGGAGGAGGCTACACCTTC. The chain links TRBV7-6 to TRBJ1-2; 9 bases line up with TRBD1. Germline values: CDR1 SGHVS, CDR2 FNYEAQ. The V segment lost 1 base and the J segment 8 bases; nucleotides outside the gene matches: 8. The CDR3 has 15 amino acids.

V gene TRBV30 combines with J gene TRBJ2-1; 7 positions match TRBD2. Germline CDR1 and CDR2: GTSNPN and SVGIG (reference sequence). The CDR3 is 14 residues long. V gave up 2 bases and J gave up 7 bases; unmatched junction bases: 8. CDR3 coding DNA: TGTGCCTGGAGTAGGGAGGGGAGTAGGAATGAGCAGTTCTTC. Translated: CAWSREGSRNEQFF.

The chain employs TRBV5-6 and TRBJ2-2, with D maybe TRBD1 (5 bases). CDR3 size: 13 residues. Per germline, CDR1 SGHDT and CDR2 YYEEEE. V lost 3 bases to trimming and J lost 4 bases, with 7 bases between them. The CDR3 protein is CASSWGRTGELFF. DNA for the CDR3: TGTGCCAGCAGCTGGGGCCGCACCGGGGAGCTGTTTTTT.

V and J are TRBV5-1 and TRBJ2-6; 7 bases fit TRBD1. After removal of 1 base from V and 0 bases from J, the junction contained 7 bases not matched to a gene. This CDR3 has 18 amino acids. CDR1 is SGHRS and CDR2 is YFSETQ in the germline V gene. CDR3 sequence: CASSLSRTGVSGANVLTF. The CDR3, as DNA: TGCGCCAGCAGCTTGTCACGGACAGGCGTCTCTGGGGCCAACGTCCTGACTTTC.

This sequence joins TRBV3-1 (or the pseudogene TRBV3-2) and TRBJ2-1; 7 positions match TRBD2. Germline V gene data show CDR1 as LGHDT and CDR2 as YNNKEL (reference sequence). CDR3 length: 15 residues. After removal of 0 bases from V and 4 bases from J, the junction contained 3 bases not matched to a gene. The CDR3 sequence: CASSQDRTSYNEQFF. The CDR3 nucleotides are TGTGCCAGCAGCCAAGACCGGACTAGTTACAATGAGCAGTTCTTC.

CDR3 DNA sequence: TGTGCCAGTAACGACAGGGGGCCCTGGACAGATACGCAGTATTTT. Its protein is CASNDRGPWTDTQYF. V usage is TRBV19 and J usage is TRBJ2-3; 10 positions match TRBD1. The germline CDR1 and CDR2 sequences are LNHDA and SQIVND (reference sequence). The CDR3 sequence is 15 residues long. With V trimmed by 7 bases and J by 3 bases, 7 bases remained unmatched.

V is TRBV4-2 and J is TRBJ1-6; 7 bases are shared with TRBD1. CDR1 is LGHNA and CDR2 is YNFKEQ in the germline V gene. V shed 3 bases, J shed 9 bases, and the junction held 20 bases outside the gene matches. The CDR3 contains 19 residues. Here the CDR3 reads CASSQITTTGDKGVSPLHF. In nucleotides, the CDR3 is TGTGCCAGCAGCCAGATCACCACTACAGGGGATAAAGGCGTTTCACCCCTCCACTTT.

This clone was counted only a few times. The chain links TRBV6-5 to TRBJ2-2; D is ambiguous. V gave up 6 bases and J gave up 6 bases, with 11 bases separating them. This CDR3 region has 13 residues. The germline V gene encodes CDR1 MNHEY and CDR2 SVGAGI. CDR3 sequence reads: CASRSPKAGELFF. The CDR3 DNA reads TGTGCCAGCAGATCACCCAAGGCCGGGGAGCTGTTTTTT.

V gene TRBV2 combines with J gene TRBJ2-7; TRBD1 matches 7 bases. Trimming removed 7 bases from V and 3 bases from J; junction bases left unmatched: 6. CDR3 size: 13 residues. CDR1 is SNHLY, CDR2 FYNNEI, per germline. In nucleotides, the CDR3 is TGTGCCAGCACAATGACAGGGTTCTACGAGCAGTACTTC. The encoded protein is CASTMTGFYEQYF.

The V gene is TRBV6-6, the J gene TRBJ1-5; D ambiguous. Trimming removed 8 bases at V and 3 bases at J, with 5 bases between. There are 11 residues in the CDR3. Germline V gene lookup returns CDR1 MNHNY and CDR2 SVGAGI (reference sequence). The DNA of the CDR3 is TGTGCCAGCCGGAACAATCAGCCCCAGCATTTT. Translation gives CASRNNQPQHF.

V usage is TRBV18 and J usage is TRBJ2-7; tentatively, D is TRBD1 (6 bases). V dropped 1 base and J dropped 3 bases, with 10 bases sitting between them. The germline V gene has CDR1 KGHSH and CDR2 LQKENI. The CDR3 covers 14 residues. The CDR3 spells CASSPRTENYEQYF. The CDR3 DNA reads as TGTGCCAGCTCACCACGGACAGAGAACTACGAGCAGTACTTC.

The J gene is TRBJ2-7, the V gene TRBV14, with 7 bases lining up with TRBD2. From germline, CDR1 is SGHDN and CDR2 FVKESK. The trim removed 0 bases at V and 2 bases at J, leaving 25 bases unmatched. The CDR3 totals 22 residues. CDR3 sequence: CASSQDKQRYRTSSTPTYEQYF. CDR3 DNA sequence: TGTGCCAGCAGCCAAGACAAACAAAGATATAGGACTAGTAGTACACCAACCTACGAGCAGTACTTC.

The chain employs TRBV5-1 and TRBJ2-2, with D possibly matching TRBD2 (6 bases). There are 16 residues in the CDR3. The germline V and J ends were trimmed by 4 bases and 3 bases, with 16 bases remaining between them. Germline CDR1 SGHRS, CDR2 YFSETQ. CDR3 sequence (DNA): TGCGCCAGCAGCCGTAATGCCGGCGGGGACACCGGGGAGCTGTTTTTT. Protein product: CASSRNAGGDTGELFF.

The chain couples TRBV11-1 to TRBJ1-2; the match to TRBD1 covers 8 bases. Unmatched junction bases numbered 6, after V lost 1 base and J lost 5 bases. Germline values: CDR1 SGHAT, CDR2 FQDESV (reference sequence). The CDR3 is 15 residues long. The CDR3 loop reads CASSLDGQGRYGYTF. The CDR3 DNA follows: TGTGCCAGCAGCTTAGACGGACAGGGCCGATATGGCTACACCTTC.

V and J are TRBV30 and TRBJ2-5; 11 bases fit TRBD1. From germline, CDR1 is GTSNPN and CDR2 SVGIG (reference sequence). The CDR3 covers 14 residues. V trimming: 6 bases; J trimming: 7 bases; junction bases outside the gene matches: 10. The CDR3 region is CACIGTGGIGTQYF. The CDR3 nucleotides are TGTGCCTGTATCGGGACAGGGGGGATTGGGACCCAGTACTTC.

The table lists this clone with a few counts. The rearrangement joins TRBV29-1 to TRBJ2-6; unclear D gene. Germline values: CDR1 SQVTM, CDR2 ANQGSEA. This CDR3 comprises 13 residues. V was cut by 6 bases and J by 1 base, with 7 bases left in between. The DNA for the CDR3 is TGCAGCGTGGCAGCGTCTGGGGCCAACGTCCTGACTTTC. It is translated as CSVAASGANVLTF.

This clone was found a few times. The chain combines TRBV18 with TRBJ2-5; no reliable D call. The CDR3 is made up of 11 amino acids. The germline V and J ends were trimmed by 5 bases and 4 bases, with 5 bases remaining between them. Germline CDR1 and CDR2: KGHSH and LQKENI. CDR3 bases: TGTGCCAGCTCAATAACAGAGACCCAGTACTTC. The encoded protein is CASSITETQYF.

The genes are TRBV18 and TRBJ1-2; the D is unclear. Germline V lookup: CDR1 KGHSH, CDR2 LQKENI. The CDR3 covers 13 residues. Trimming removed 3 bases from V and 6 bases from J, with 11 bases in between. The DNA for the CDR3 is TGTGCCAGCTCACCTGGGTACCTACATGGCTACACCTTC. It yields the protein CASSPGYLHGYTF. Complete variable domain (other parts from reference TRBV18 and TRBJ1-2): NAGVMQNPRHLVRRRGQEARLRCSPMKGHSHVYWYRQLPEEGLKFMVYLQKENIIDESGMPKERFSAEFPKEGPSILRIQQVVRGDSAAYFCASSPGYLHGYTFGSGTRLTVV.

The rearrangement links TRBV13 to TRBJ2-1; TRBD1 or TRBD2 may be the D gene (5 bases each). V was trimmed by 4 bases and J by 6 bases, leaving 10 bases between them. The CDR3 loop spans 13 amino acids. Germline CDR1 is PRHDT and CDR2 is FYEKMQ (reference sequence). The DNA for the CDR3 is TGTGCCAGCAGCTCAGGGACCATCAATGAGCAGTTCTTC. Translated: CASSSGTINEQFF.

The chain uses TRBV6-6 and TRBJ2-4; 7 bases are shared with TRBD1. V lost 6 bases to trimming and J lost 12 bases; unmatched junction nucleotides: 8. The CDR3 is 12 residues long. Germline V gene data show CDR1 as MNHNY and CDR2 as SVGAGI (reference sequence). CDR3 sequence reads: CASRGGPNPQYF. CDR3 nucleotide sequence: TGTGCCAGCAGAGGGGGCCCCAACCCTCAGTACTTC.

This clone was recorded only once. This chain uses TRBV19 with TRBJ2-7; D unclear. CDR3 length: 13 residues. V shed 3 bases and J shed 3 bases, with 9 bases lying between them. Germline CDR1 is LNHDA and CDR2 is SQIVND (reference sequence). The CDR3: CASSIGRDYEQYF. The CDR3 DNA reads as TGTGCCAGTAGTATCGGCAGAGACTACGAGCAGTACTTC. The variable domain in full, with the rest retrieved from reference TRBV19 and TRBJ2-7, is DGGITQSPKYLFRKEGQNVTLSCEQNLNHDAMYWYRQDPGQGLRLIYYSQIVNDFQKGDIAEGYSVSREKKESFPLTVTSAQKNPTAFYLCASSIGRDYEQYFGPGTRLTVT.